The sequence of this TCR beta chain was determined in a study of human T cells and chemical hapten exposure. Time point given: pre-sensitization, week 0. Treatment defined: therapeutic diphenylcyclopropenone sensitization with weekly scalp DPC. The drawing of blood occurred before each patch test was applied. Findings and caveats of the study: PT1 expanded TCR counts and patch test score were linked, and their correlation was positive.

The study used a library that attached unique molecular identifiers to individual cDNA molecules. TCRdb re-analysed the RACE reads in MiXCR, keeping a single row per CDR3 protein. The sample holds tens of thousands of distinct CDR3 sequences; approximately 10% are singletons and the top ten take about 6%. This clonotype was counted only a few times. The antigen remains unidentified. This specimen consisted of whole blood, obtained in connection with sensitization to the hapten diphenylcyclopropenone (DPC). The sequence was collected from a man aged 25-40 years with alopecia areata. Some clones in this sample may be carry-over from other donors' samples.

The CDR3, as DNA: TGCGCCAGCAGCCAAGACCCGGGCAGGACCTACGAGCAGTACTTC. Its protein is CASSQDPGRTYEQYF. The chain employs TRBV4-1 and TRBJ2-7, with unresolved D. Trimming pared 0 bases from V and 2 bases from J, leaving 11 bases between. CDR3 length: 15 amino acids. Germline V lookup: CDR1 MGHRA, CDR2 YSYEKL.